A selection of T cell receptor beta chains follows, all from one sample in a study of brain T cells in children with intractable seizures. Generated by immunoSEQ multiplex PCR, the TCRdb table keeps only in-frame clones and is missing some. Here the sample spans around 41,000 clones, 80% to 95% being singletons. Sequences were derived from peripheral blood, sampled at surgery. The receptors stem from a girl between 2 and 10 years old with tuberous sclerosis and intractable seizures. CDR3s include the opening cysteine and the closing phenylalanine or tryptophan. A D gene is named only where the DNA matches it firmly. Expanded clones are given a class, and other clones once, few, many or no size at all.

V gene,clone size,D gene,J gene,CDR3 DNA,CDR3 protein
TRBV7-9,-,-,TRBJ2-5,TGTGCCAGCACCCACCTTCGCCGCCAAGAGACCCAGTACTTC,CASTHLRRQETQYF
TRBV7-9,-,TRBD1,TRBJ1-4,TGTGCCAGCAGTTCGACAGGGGCTAATGAAAAACTGTTTTTT,CASSSTGANEKLFF
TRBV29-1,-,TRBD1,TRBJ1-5,TGCAGCCCAGGGACAGCCCGTCGGCCCCAGCATTTT,CSPGTARRPQHF
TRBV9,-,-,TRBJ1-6,TGTGCCAGCAGCGTTGCAGGGTTGCATAATTCACCCCTCCACTTT,CASSVAGLHNSPLHF
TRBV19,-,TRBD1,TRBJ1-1,TGTGCCAGTAGTATAGAACAGGGGAGCACTGAAGCTTTCTTT,CASSIEQGSTEAFF
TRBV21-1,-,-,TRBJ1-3,TGTGCCAGCAGCAAAGTCGTTGTCAGGGCCATCTCTGGAAACACCATATATTTT,CASSKVVVRAISGNTIYF
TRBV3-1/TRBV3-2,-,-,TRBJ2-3,TGTGCCAGCAGCCAATATCCGTCCACAGATACGCAGTATTTT,CASSQYPSTDTQYF
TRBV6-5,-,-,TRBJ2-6,TGTGCCAGCAGTTACTACTCTGGGGCCAACGTCCTGACTTTC,CASSYYSGANVLTF
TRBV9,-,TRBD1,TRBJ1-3,TGTGCCAGCAGCTCCAGGGGGCCTGGAAACACCATATATTTT,CASSSRGPGNTIYF
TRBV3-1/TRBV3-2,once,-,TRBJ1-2,TGTGCCAGCAGCCAAGATCGGGGAGACCCCTATGGCTACACCTTC,CASSQDRGDPYGYTF
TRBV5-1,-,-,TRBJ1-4,TGCGCCAGCAGCAAGGGGGGGGGTGAAAAACTGTTTTTT,CASSKGGGEKLFF
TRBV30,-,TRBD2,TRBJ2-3,TGTGCCTGGAAGGTAGCGGGGTGGAGCACAGATACGCAGTATTTT,CAWKVAGWSTDTQYF
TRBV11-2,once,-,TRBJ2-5,TGTGCCAGCAGCTTCTCGAACCAAGAGACCCAGTACTTC,CASSFSNQETQYF
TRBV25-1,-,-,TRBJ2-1,TGTGCCAGCAGCATGGGAACAGGCCCCTACAATGAGCAGTTCTTC,CASSMGTGPYNEQFF
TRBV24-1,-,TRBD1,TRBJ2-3,TGTGCCACCAGTGATTTGCACGGACAGGGAAGGGATACGCAGTATTTT,CATSDLHGQGRDTQYF
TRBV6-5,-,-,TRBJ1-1,TGTGCCAGCAGTATCCGACGGAGTGGTGGCACTGAAGCTTTCTTT,CASSIRRSGGTEAFF
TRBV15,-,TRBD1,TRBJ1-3,TGTGCCACCAATACAGGGGAGGCTGGAAACACCATATATTTT,CATNTGEAGNTIYF
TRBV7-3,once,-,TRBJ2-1,TGTGCCAGCAGCTCAGAGGGGCGGGGCTCCTACAATGAGCAGTTCTTC,CASSSEGRGSYNEQFF
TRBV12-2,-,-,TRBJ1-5,TGTGCAAGTCGCCCCCATTGGGGGCCTAGACAGCCTAGCAATCAGCCCCAGCATTTT,CASRPHWGPRQPSNQPQHF
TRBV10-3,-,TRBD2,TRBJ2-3,TGTGCCATCAGTTCCGGGACTAGCACTAGCACAGATACGCAGTATTTT,CAISSGTSTSTDTQYF
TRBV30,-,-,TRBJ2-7,TGTGCCTGGAACGACGGGTTGAGGAGGGAGCAGTACTTC,CAWNDGLRREQYF
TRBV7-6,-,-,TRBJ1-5,TGTGCCAGCAGCTTAGAATCCGCCAGTCTCAATCAGCCCCAGCATTTT,CASSLESASLNQPQHF
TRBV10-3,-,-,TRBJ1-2,TGTGCCATCAGTGAGGGTCGCCCTGGGACGGCGACTAACTATGGCTACACCTTC,CAISEGRPGTATNYGYTF
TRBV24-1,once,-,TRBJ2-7,TGTGCCGCGAAAGGGTATTCCTACGAGCAGTACTTC,CAAKGYSYEQYF
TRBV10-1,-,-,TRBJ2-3,TGCGCCAGCAGTGAAAGCGGCACAGATACGCAGTATTTT,CASSESGTDTQYF
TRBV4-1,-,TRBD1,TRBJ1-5,TGCGCCAGCAGCCCCAACAGGGGTAATCAGCCCCAGCATTTT,CASSPNRGNQPQHF
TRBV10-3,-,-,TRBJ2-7,TGTGCCATCAGTGAATCCCCTTTCGGAGGCGGGGACGAGCAGTACTTC,CAISESPFGGGDEQYF
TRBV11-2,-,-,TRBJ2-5,TGTGCCAGCAGCCCCGTGGGGGGCCGGTGGGCCCAGTACTTC,CASSPVGGRWAQYF
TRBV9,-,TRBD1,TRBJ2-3,TGTGCCAGCACGGAGTCCTGGGACAGCAGAACAGATACGCAGTATTTT,CASTESWDSRTDTQYF
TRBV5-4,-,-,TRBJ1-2,TGTGCCAGCAGCTTGATACGGCAGGGAGATGGCTACACCTTC,CASSLIRQGDGYTF
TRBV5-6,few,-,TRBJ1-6,TGTGCCAGCAGCTTGGTGGGAGGGAACTATAATTCACCCCTCCACTTT,CASSLVGGNYNSPLHF
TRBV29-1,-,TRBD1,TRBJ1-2,TGCAGCGTTGGGACAGGGGAAGGCTACACCTTC,CSVGTGEGYTF
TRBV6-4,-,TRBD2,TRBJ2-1,TGTGCCAGCAGCCTACAAGGGACTAGCGGGGACAATGAGCAGTTCTTC,CASSLQGTSGDNEQFF
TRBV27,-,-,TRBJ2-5,TGTGCCAGCAGTCCACGGACATTTCAAGAGACCCAGTACTTC,CASSPRTFQETQYF
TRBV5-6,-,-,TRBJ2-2,TGTGCCAGCAGCTTGACACAGGACATCAACACCGGGGAGCTGTTTTTT,CASSLTQDINTGELFF
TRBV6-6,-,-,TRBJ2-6,TGTGCCAGCAGTTCCCCAGTTGGGGCCAACGTCCTGACTTTC,CASSSPVGANVLTF
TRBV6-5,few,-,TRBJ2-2,TGTGCCAGCTTCCCGGGAGACTGGACCGGGGAGCTGTTTTTT,CASFPGDWTGELFF
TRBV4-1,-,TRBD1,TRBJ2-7,TGCGCCAGCAGCCAAGACAAACAGGGGTACTACGAGCAGTACTTC,CASSQDKQGYYEQYF
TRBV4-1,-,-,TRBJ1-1,TGCGCCAGCAGCTCACGGACGGCGAACACTGAAGCTTTCTTT,CASSSRTANTEAFF
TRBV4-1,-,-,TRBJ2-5,TGCGCCAGCAGCCAAGTGCCTAGATGGGGCCAAGAGACCCAGTACTTC,CASSQVPRWGQETQYF
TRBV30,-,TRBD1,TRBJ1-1,TGTGCCTGGAGCGAAGTAACAGGGGTCACTGAAGCTTTCTTT,CAWSEVTGVTEAFF
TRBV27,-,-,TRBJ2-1,TGTGCCAGCAGTTCTAGCGCCAATGAGCAGTTCTTC,CASSSSANEQFF
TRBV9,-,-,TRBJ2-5,TGTGCCAGCAGCTCTACAGGGTTAGGAGAGACCCAGTACTTC,CASSSTGLGETQYF
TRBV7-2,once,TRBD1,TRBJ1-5,TGTGCCAGCAGCTGGACAGGTTTCAATCAGCCCCAGCATTTT,CASSWTGFNQPQHF
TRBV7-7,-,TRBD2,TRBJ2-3,TGTGCTAGCAGCTTAGGGGGACTGCGTAGCGGGGGCGCAGATACGCAGTATTTT,CASSLGGLRSGGADTQYF